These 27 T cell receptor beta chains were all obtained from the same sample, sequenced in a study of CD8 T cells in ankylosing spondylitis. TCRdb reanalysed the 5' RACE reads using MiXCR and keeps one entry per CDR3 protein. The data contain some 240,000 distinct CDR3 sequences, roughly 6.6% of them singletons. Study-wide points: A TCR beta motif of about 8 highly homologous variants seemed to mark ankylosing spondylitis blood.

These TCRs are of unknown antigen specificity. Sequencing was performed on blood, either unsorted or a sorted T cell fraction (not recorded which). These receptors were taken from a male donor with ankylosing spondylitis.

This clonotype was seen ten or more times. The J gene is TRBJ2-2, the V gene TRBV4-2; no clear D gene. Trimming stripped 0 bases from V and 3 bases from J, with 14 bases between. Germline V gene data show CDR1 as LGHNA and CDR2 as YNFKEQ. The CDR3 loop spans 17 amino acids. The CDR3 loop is CASSQDSTADYTGELFF. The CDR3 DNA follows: TGTGCCAGCAGCCAAGATTCGACGGCAGATTACACCGGGGAGCTGTTTTTT.

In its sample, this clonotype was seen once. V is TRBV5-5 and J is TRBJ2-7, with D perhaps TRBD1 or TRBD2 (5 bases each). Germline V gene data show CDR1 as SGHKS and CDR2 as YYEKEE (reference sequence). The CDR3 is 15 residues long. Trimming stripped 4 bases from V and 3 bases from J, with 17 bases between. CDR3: CASSLGRGGIYEQYF. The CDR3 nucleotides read TGTGCCAGCAGCCTGGGACGCGGAGGAATCTACGAGCAGTACTTC.

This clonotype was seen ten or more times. CDR3 coding DNA: TGTGCCAGCTCCAACTGGGGCACAGATACGCAGTATTTT. Amino acids: CASSNWGTDTQYF. V gene TRBV2 combines with J gene TRBJ2-3, with no clear D. V shed 8 bases and J shed 1 base, with 10 bases lying between them. Germline CDR1 and CDR2: SNHLY and FYNNEI. The CDR3 is 13 amino acids.

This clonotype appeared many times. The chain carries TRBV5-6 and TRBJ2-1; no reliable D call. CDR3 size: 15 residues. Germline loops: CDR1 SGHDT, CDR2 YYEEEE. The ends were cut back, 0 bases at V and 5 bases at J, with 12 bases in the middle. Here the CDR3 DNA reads TGTGCCAGCAGCTTGGGAGGCTACCTCAACAATGAGCAGTTCTTC. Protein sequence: CASSLGGYLNNEQFF.

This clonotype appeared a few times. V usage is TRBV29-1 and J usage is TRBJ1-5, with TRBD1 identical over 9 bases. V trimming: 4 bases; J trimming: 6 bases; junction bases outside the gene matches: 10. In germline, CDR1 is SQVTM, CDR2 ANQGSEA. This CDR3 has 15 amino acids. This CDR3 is CSVGGGTGFGQPQHF. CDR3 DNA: TGCAGCGTTGGGGGCGGGACAGGGTTCGGTCAGCCCCAGCATTTT.

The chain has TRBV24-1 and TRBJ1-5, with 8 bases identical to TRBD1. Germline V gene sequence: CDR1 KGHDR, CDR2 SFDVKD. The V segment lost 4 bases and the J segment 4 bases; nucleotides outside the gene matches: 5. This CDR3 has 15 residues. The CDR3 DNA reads TGTGCCACCAGTGAAGGGGACAGGATGAATCAGCCCCAGCATTTT. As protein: CATSEGDRMNQPQHF.

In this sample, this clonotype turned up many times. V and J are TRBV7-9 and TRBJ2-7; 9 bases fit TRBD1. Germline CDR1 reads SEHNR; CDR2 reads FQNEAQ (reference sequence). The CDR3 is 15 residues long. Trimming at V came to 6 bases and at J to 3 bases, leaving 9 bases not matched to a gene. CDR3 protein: CASRHSGQGHYEQYF. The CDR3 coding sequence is TGTGCCAGCAGACACTCGGGACAGGGACACTACGAGCAGTACTTC.

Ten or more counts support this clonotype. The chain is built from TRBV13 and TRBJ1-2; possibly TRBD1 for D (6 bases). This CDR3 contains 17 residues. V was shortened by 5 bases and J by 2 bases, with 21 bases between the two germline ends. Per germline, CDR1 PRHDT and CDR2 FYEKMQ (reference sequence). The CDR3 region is CASSPPRGPKRNYGYTF. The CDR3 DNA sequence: TGTGCCAGCAGCCCCCCCCGGGGGCCGAAAAGGAACTATGGCTACACCTTC.

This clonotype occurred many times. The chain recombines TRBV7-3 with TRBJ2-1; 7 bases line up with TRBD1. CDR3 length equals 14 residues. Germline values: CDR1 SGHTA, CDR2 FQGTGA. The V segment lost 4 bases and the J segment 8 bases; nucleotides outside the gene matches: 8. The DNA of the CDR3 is TGTGCCAGCAGCTACCGGGACAGCGGACATGAGCAGTTCTTC. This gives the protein CASSYRDSGHEQFF.

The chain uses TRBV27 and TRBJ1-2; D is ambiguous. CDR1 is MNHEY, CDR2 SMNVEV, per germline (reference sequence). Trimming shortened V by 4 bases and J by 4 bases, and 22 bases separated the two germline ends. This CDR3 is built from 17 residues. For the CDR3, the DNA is TGTGCCAGCAGTTCGGCACACTCGGGCGCTTTGGGCTATGGCTACACCTTC. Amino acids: CASSSAHSGALGYGYTF.

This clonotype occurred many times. The CDR3 here is CASSHRDRARNEQFF. CDR3 sequence (DNA): TGCGCCAGCAGCCACCGGGACAGGGCACGCAATGAGCAGTTCTTC. This chain uses TRBV5-1 with TRBJ2-1; the match to TRBD1 covers 9 bases. The CDR3 has 15 amino acids. CDR1 is SGHRS, CDR2 YFSETQ, per germline. Unmatched junction bases numbered 8, after V lost 4 bases and J lost 6 bases.

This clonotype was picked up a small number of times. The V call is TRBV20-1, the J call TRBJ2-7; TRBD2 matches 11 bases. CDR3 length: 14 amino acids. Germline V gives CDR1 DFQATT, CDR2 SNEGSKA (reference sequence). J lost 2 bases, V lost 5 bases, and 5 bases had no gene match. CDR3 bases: TGCAGTGCTGAAGGACTAGCGGGTGCCTACGAGCAGTACTTC. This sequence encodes CSAEGLAGAYEQYF.

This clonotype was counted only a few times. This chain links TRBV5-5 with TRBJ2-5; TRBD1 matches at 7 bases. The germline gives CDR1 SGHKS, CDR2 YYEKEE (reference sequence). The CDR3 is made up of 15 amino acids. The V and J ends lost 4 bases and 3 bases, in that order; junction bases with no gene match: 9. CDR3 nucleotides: TGTGCCAGCAGCCCAGACAGGGTGGGGGAAGAGACCCAGTACTTC. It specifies CASSPDRVGEETQYF.

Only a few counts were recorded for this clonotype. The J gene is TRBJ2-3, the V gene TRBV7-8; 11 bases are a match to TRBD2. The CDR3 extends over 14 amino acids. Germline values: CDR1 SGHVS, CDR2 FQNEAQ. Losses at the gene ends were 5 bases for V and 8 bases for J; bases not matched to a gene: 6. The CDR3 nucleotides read TGTGCCAGCAGCCCTAGCGGGGGGTCGGGTACGCAGTATTTT. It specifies CASSPSGGSGTQYF.

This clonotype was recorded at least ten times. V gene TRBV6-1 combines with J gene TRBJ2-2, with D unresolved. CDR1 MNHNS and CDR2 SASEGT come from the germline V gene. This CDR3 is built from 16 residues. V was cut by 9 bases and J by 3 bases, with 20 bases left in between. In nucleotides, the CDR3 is TGTGCCAGTCACCCCGGACCCCCGATCGACACCGGGGAGCTGTTTTTT. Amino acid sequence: CASHPGPPIDTGELFF.

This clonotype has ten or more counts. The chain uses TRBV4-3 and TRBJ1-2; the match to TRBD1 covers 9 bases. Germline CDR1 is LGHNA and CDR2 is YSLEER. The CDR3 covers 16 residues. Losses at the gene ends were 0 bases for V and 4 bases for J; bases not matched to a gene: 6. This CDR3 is CASSQDPGQGSYGYTF. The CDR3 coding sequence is TGCGCCAGCAGCCAAGATCCAGGACAGGGGAGCTATGGCTACACCTTC.

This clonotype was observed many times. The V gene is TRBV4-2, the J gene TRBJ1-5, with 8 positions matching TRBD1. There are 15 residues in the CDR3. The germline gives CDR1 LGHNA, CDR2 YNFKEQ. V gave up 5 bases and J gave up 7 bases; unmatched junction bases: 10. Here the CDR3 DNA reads TGTGCCAGCAGCGAGCCGGCGGGACAGGAGCAGCCCCAGCATTTT. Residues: CASSEPAGQEQPQHF.

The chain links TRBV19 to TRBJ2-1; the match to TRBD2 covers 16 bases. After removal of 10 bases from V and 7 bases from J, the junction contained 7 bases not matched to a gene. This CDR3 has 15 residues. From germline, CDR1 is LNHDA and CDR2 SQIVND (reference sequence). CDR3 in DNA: TGTGCCACCTTGGGACTAGCGGGGGGGCAAAATGAGCAGTTCTTC. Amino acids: CATLGLAGGQNEQFF.

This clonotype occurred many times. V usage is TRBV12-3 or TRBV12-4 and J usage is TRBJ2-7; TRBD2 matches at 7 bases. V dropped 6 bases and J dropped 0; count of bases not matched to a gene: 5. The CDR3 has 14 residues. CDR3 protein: CASSPGGSSYEQYF. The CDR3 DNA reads TGTGCCAGCAGCCCCGGGGGGAGCTCCTACGAGCAGTACTTC.

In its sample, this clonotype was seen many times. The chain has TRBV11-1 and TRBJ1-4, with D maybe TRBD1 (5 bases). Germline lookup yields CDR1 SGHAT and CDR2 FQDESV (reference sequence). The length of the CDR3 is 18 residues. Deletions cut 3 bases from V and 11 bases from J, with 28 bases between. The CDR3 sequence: CASSLGGFTSPPGRKLFF. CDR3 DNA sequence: TGTGCCAGCAGCTTGGGGGGGTTCACCAGTCCCCCTGGTCGGAAACTGTTTTTT.

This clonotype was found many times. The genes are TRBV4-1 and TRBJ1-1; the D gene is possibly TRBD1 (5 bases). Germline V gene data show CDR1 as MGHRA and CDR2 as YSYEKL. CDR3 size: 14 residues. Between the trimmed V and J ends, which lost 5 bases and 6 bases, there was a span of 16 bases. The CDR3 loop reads CASSVRQGRAEAFF. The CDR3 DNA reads TGCGCCAGCAGCGTCCGTCAGGGTAGGGCTGAAGCTTTCTTT.

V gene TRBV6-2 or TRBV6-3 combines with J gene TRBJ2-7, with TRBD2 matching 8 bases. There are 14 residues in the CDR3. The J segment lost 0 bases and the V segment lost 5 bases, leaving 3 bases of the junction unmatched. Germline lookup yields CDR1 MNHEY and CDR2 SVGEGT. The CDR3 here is CASSTGTSSYEQYF. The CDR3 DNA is TGTGCCAGCAGTACCGGGACTAGCTCCTACGAGCAGTACTTC.

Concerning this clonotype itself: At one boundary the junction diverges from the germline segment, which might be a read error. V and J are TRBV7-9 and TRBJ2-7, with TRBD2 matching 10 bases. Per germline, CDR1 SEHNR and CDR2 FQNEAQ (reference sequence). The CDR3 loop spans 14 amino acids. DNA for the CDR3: TGTGCCAGCAGCCTAGCGGGAGCTACCTTTGAGCAGTACTTC. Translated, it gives CASSLAGATFEQYF.

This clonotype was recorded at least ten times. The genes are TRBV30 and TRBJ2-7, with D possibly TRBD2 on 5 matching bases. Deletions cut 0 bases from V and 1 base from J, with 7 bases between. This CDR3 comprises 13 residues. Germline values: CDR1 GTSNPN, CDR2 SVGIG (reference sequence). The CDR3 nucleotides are TGTGCCTGGAGTGTGGGAGTTTCCTACGAGCAGTACTTC. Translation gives CAWSVGVSYEQYF. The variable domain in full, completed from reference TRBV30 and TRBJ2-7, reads SQTIHQWPATLVQPVGSPLSLECTVEGTSNPNLYWYRQAAGRGLQLLFYSVGIGQISSEVPQNLSASRPQDRQFILSSKKLLLSDSGFYLCAWSVGVSYEQYFGPGTRLTVT.

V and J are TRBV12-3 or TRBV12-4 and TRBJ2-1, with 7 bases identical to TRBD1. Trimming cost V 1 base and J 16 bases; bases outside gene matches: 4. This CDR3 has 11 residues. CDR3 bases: TGTGCCAGCAGTTTAGGGACAGGCCTATTCTTC. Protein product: CASSLGTGLFF.

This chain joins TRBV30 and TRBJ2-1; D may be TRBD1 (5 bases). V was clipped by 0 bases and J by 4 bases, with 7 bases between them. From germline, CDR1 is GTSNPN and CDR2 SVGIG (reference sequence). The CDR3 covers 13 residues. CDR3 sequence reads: CAWSVQGYNEQFF. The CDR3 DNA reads TGTGCCTGGAGTGTCCAGGGATACAATGAGCAGTTCTTC.

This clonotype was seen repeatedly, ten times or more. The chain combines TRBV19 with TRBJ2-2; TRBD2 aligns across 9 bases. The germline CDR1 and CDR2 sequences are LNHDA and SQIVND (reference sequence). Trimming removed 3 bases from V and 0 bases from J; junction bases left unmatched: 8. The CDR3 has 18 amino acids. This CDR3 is CASSIGLAGPTNTGELFF. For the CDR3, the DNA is TGTGCCAGTAGTATTGGTCTAGCGGGACCCACGAACACCGGGGAGCTGTTTTTT. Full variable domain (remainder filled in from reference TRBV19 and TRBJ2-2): DGGITQSPKYLFRKEGQNVTLSCEQNLNHDAMYWYRQDPGQGLRLIYYSQIVNDFQKGDIAEGYSVSREKKESFPLTVTSAQKNPTAFYLCASSIGLAGPTNTGELFFGEGSRLTVL.